Listed below are T cell receptor beta chains from one sample, sequenced in a study of response to subunit inactivated influenza vaccine. TCRdb itself ran the RT-PCR reads through MiXCR, one entry per CDR3 protein. The table lists about 800,000 distinct CDR3 sequences, around 21% of them singletons. The sequences come from PBMCs from blood, collected roughly 5 days after vaccination. The receptors here all came from a man aged 50-59 years who received an inactivated influenza vaccine. The CDR3 runs from the conserved cysteine through the conserved F or W. D genes are given only for firm matches. The size of a clone is reported for some rows only, either as once, few or many, or as a class for expanded clones.

clone size	D gene	J gene	V gene	CDR3 DNA	CDR3 protein
few	.	TRBJ1-2	TRBV20-1	TGCAGTGCTAGCAACAGGGATTCCTATGGCTACACCTTC	CSASNRDSYGYTF
few	TRBD1	TRBJ2-7	TRBV7-6	TGTGCCAGCAGCGTACACCGGGACAGGGCTTACGAGCAGTACTTC	CASSVHRDRAYEQYF
many	.	TRBJ2-1	TRBV7-2	TGTGCCAGCAGCTTAGATTCTCTGTATGAGCAGTTCTTC	CASSLDSLYEQFF
few	TRBD2	TRBJ2-2	TRBV4-2	TGTGCCAGCAGCCAAGAAGCGGGGGGGCCTACCGGGGAGCTGTTTTTT	CASSQEAGGPTGELFF
many	TRBD1	TRBJ2-4	TRBV29-1	TGCAGCGCCGTGACAGGGGGGAACATTCAGTACTTC	CSAVTGGNIQYF
.	TRBD1	TRBJ2-2	TRBV12-3/TRBV12-4	TGTGCCAGCAGTTTTACAGGGGGCAGGACCGGGGAGCTGTTTTTT	CASSFTGGRTGELFF
many	.	TRBJ1-4	TRBV4-2	TGTGCCAGCAGCCAAACTGGACAGCCAACTAATGAAAAACTGTTTTTT	CASSQTGQPTNEKLFF
few	.	TRBJ1-5	TRBV28	TGTGCCAGCAGAAAGTGGAATCAGCCCCAGCATTTT	CASRKWNQPQHF
.	.	TRBJ2-5	TRBV20-1	TGCAGTGCCGTTTCGGGACTGCTAGAGACCCAGTACTTC	CSAVSGLLETQYF
many	.	TRBJ1-3	TRBV4-3	TGCGCCAGCAGCCAAGATTTATGGCGTCTCTCTGGAAACACCATATATTTT	CASSQDLWRLSGNTIYF
.	.	TRBJ2-5	TRBV29-1	TGCAGCGTTGAAGGGGGGGAAGAGACCCAGTACTTC	CSVEGGEETQYF
.	.	TRBJ1-3	TRBV20-1	TGCAGTGCTTTGGGGGCCGGTCTTGGAAACACCATATATTTT	CSALGAGLGNTIYF
.	TRBD1	TRBJ2-5	TRBV7-2	TGTGCCAGCAGCTACTGGACAGGAGAAGAGACCCAGTACTTC	CASSYWTGEETQYF
few	.	TRBJ1-3	TRBV4-3	TGCGCCAGCAGCCAGACGGGAAACTCTGGAAACACCATATATTTT	CASSQTGNSGNTIYF
.	TRBD1	TRBJ2-7	TRBV20-1	TGCAGTGCTAGACCATGGAGGGACAGGGGGCGAACTCTACCCTACGAGCAGTACTTC	CSARPWRDRGRTLPYEQYF
.	TRBD1	TRBJ2-2	TRBV19	TGTGCCAGTAGTATAGATCTCGGGGGACAGGCCACCGGGGAGCTGTTTTTT	CASSIDLGGQATGELFF
.	TRBD2	TRBJ2-5	TRBV10-2	TGCGCCAGCAGTGAGGGGGGACTAATCCGGGAGACCCAGTACTTC	CASSEGGLIRETQYF
.	.	TRBJ2-2	TRBV5-1	TGCGCCAGCAGTGAAGACCCTGCGAACACCGGGGAGCTGTTTTTT	CASSEDPANTGELFF
many	.	TRBJ1-1	TRBV6-1	TGTGCCAGCAGCTCGGCATTGAACACTGAAGCTTTCTTT	CASSSALNTEAFF
many	.	TRBJ1-2	TRBV10-3	TGTGCCATCGGCGGGTCACATGGCTACACCTTC	CAIGGSHGYTF
few	TRBD2	TRBJ2-1	TRBV20-1	TGCAGTGGAGCGGGAGAGGTCTATGAGCAGTTCTTC	CSGAGEVYEQFF
.	TRBD1	TRBJ2-1	TRBV6-1	TGTGCCAGCAGTGGACAGGGTTCCGGCAACAATGAGCAGTTCTTC	CASSGQGSGNNEQFF
.	.	TRBJ2-6	TRBV10-3	TGTGCCGCACGGACGGGGGTTACTTCTGGGGCCAACGTCCTGACTTTC	CAARTGVTSGANVLTF
few	TRBD2	TRBJ2-5	TRBV24-1	TGTGCCACCAGTGTTACAGCGGGAGGCGGGACCCAGTACTTC	CATSVTAGGGTQYF
few	.	TRBJ2-1	TRBV2	TGTGCCAGCAAGGTTTCAGGGATCTACAATGAGCAGTTCTTC	CASKVSGIYNEQFF
many	TRBD1	TRBJ2-1	TRBV27	TGTGCCAGCAGTTTCGGAGGACAGGGAACAAGGGGTGAGCAGTTCTTC	CASSFGGQGTRGEQFF
.	.	TRBJ1-1	TRBV5-4	TGTGCCAGCAGCCACCGGGACAATAATGAAGCTTTCTTT	CASSHRDNNEAFF
.	TRBD2	TRBJ2-1	TRBV20-1	TGCAGTGCTAGAGATTACCTAGCGGGTTACAATGAGCAGTTCTTC	CSARDYLAGYNEQFF
many	.	TRBJ2-7	TRBV12-3/TRBV12-4	TGTGCCAGCAGTTTAAGACACAGCAACTACGAGCAGTACTTC	CASSLRHSNYEQYF
.	.	TRBJ1-6	TRBV2	TGTGCCAGCAGGATGACCTCCTATAATTCACCCCTCCACTTT	CASRMTSYNSPLHF
few	.	TRBJ2-2	TRBV7-9	TGTGCCAGCAGCTTAGAAGTTGTGACCGGGGAGCTGTTTTTT	CASSLEVVTGELFF
.	TRBD1	TRBJ2-2	TRBV20-1	TGCAGTGCCCTATCCGGACAGGGGGCAGGCGGGGAGCTGTTTTTT	CSALSGQGAGGELFF
.	TRBD1	TRBJ2-5	TRBV3-1	TGTGCCAGCAGCCAAAATCAGGGGGCTAGGGAGACCCAGTACTTC	CASSQNQGARETQYF
.	TRBD2	TRBJ2-1	TRBV19	TGTGCCAGTAGTCTCGGACTAGCGCGGCAGTTCTTC	CASSLGLARQFF
.	TRBD1	TRBJ1-1	TRBV15	TGTGCCACCGTTAGGACAGGGGGCACTGAAGCTTTCTTT	CATVRTGGTEAFF
few	.	TRBJ2-1	TRBV20-1	TGCAGTGCTCTACCCCTTCTGGGGAGTGAGCAGTTCTTC	CSALPLLGSEQFF
.	.	TRBJ2-7	TRBV5-1	TGCGCCAGCAGCTCTAATCCCTCCTCTCCCTACGAGCAGTACTTC	CASSSNPSSPYEQYF
few	.	TRBJ2-2	TRBV5-1	TGCGCCAGCAGCCCCGAGTGGGGTACTGGCGGGGAGCTGTTTTTT	CASSPEWGTGGELFF
few	.	TRBJ1-5	TRBV6-6	TGTGCCAGCAGTTACACCACAAATCAGCCCCAGCATTTT	CASSYTTNQPQHF
.	.	TRBJ2-5	TRBV5-1	TGCGCCAGCAGCTTGAGCGAACTCCGGGAGACCCAGTACTTC	CASSLSELRETQYF
medium-sized	.	TRBJ2-5	TRBV12-3/TRBV12-4	TGTGCCAGCAGCTTAGGAGAGACCCAGTACTTC	CASSLGETQYF
.	.	TRBJ1-2	TRBV5-1	TGCGCCAGCAGCTTTCGTCGGCGGGGAAACTATGGCTACACCTTC	CASSFRRRGNYGYTF
many	.	TRBJ1-2	TRBV12-3/TRBV12-4	TGTGCCAGCAGTCACGGGGCGATCTATGGCTACACCTTC	CASSHGAIYGYTF
.	TRBD2	TRBJ2-3	TRBV5-1	TGCGCCAGCAACGGACTAGACACAGATACGCAGTATTTT	CASNGLDTDTQYF
.	.	TRBJ1-6	TRBV7-2	TGTGCCAGCAGCTTACAAATCCCAAGGGGTAATTCACCCCTCCACTTT	CASSLQIPRGNSPLHF
few	.	TRBJ1-1	TRBV24-1	TGTGCCACCAGTGATTTGGGGACACACCCGCAGGGCACTGAAGCTTTCTTT	CATSDLGTHPQGTEAFF
few	.	TRBJ1-6	TRBV7-8	TGTGCCAGCAGCTGGGACTCTGGGAATTCACCCCTCCACTTT	CASSWDSGNSPLHF
many	.	TRBJ2-2	TRBV10-3	TGTGCCATCAGTGAGTCGAGGTCAGCGAACACCGGGGAGCTGTTTTTT	CAISESRSANTGELFF
.	TRBD2	TRBJ2-1	TRBV7-9	TGTGCCAGCACAGTCGGGACTAGCAATGAGCAGTTCTTC	CASTVGTSNEQFF
.	.	TRBJ1-3	TRBV4-3	TGCGCCAGCAGCCAAGATGTATGGAGCTCTGGAAACACCATATATTTT	CASSQDVWSSGNTIYF
.	.	TRBJ2-1	TRBV5-1	TGCGCCAGCAGCTTGGCTAGTATTAATGAGCAGTTCTTC	CASSLASINEQFF
.	.	TRBJ1-2	TRBV5-1	TGCGCCAGCAGCTTGGTTCTTCCCACTGGCTACACCTTC	CASSLVLPTGYTF
many	TRBD2	TRBJ2-7	TRBV7-9	TGTGCCAGCAGCTTAGGAATAGCGGGAGAGAAACCCGAGCAGTACTTC	CASSLGIAGEKPEQYF
.	.	TRBJ1-1	TRBV12-3/TRBV12-4	TGTGCCAGCAAACAGGGAACCACTGAAGCTTTCTTT	CASKQGTTEAFF